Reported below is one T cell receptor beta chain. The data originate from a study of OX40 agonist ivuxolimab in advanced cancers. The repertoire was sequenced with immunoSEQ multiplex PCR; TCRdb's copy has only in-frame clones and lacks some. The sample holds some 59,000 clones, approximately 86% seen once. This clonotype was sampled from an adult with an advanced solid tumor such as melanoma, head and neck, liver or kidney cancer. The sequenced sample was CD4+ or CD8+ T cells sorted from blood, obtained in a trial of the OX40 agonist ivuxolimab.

The CDR3 sequence: CASSRGGPNRVNQPQHF. The CDR3 coding sequence is TGTGCCAGCAGCCGAGGGGGACCAAACAGGGTTAATCAGCCCCAGCATTTT. This chain connects TRBV5-6 to TRBJ1-5, with D maybe TRBD1 (6 bases). V was cut by 4 bases and J by 4 bases, with 21 bases left in between. The CDR3 spans 17 residues. Germline CDR1 is SGHDT and CDR2 is YYEEEE.